One sample yielded the 9 T cell receptor beta chains listed below, sequenced in a study of CD4 T cells in relation to SARS-CoV-2 and coronaviruses. CD4+ T cells from unexposed donors were obtained before the COVID-19 pandemic (2011-2018). The cells were cultured for around ten days before CD4+ T cells were isolated. The repertoire was sequenced with immunoSEQ multiplex PCR; TCRdb's copy has only in-frame clones and lacks some. The sample has about 29,000 clones; about three quarters are singletons. Their antigens are not known. The specimen was CD4+ T cells from PBMCs, cultured in vitro. The receptor source for this set is a human donor in good health.

The rearrangement links TRBV5-5 to TRBJ1-3; the match to TRBD1 covers 7 bases. CDR3 length: 14 amino acids. Unmatched junction bases numbered 7, after V lost 5 bases and J lost 5 bases. Germline V CDR1 and CDR2: SGHKS, YYEKEE (reference sequence). DNA of the CDR3: TGTGCCAGCAGTTCGACAGGGTTAAGAAACACCATATATTTT. Amino acid sequence: CASSSTGLRNTIYF.

The rearrangement joins TRBV6-4 to TRBJ1-3; D is undetermined. Trimming cost V 0 bases and J 0 bases, with 15 bases left between them. Germline V CDR1 and CDR2: MRHNA, SNTAGT. CDR3 size: 18 residues. CDR3 nucleotide sequence: TGTGCCAGCAGTGACTCGAAAGGGCATAAACACTCTGGAAACACCATATATTTT. Its protein is CASSDSKGHKHSGNTIYF.

The chain combines TRBV10-3 with TRBJ1-2; TRBD1 agrees at 7 bases. Germline CDR1 reads ENHRY; CDR2 reads SYGVKD. The CDR3 is made up of 15 amino acids. V was clipped by 6 bases and J by 4 bases; unmatched bases: 11. CDR3 nucleotide sequence: TGTGCCATCAGCGTACAAACAGGGGAAAGCTATGGCTACACCTTC. This gives the protein CAISVQTGESYGYTF.

This rearrangement joins TRBV19 to TRBJ2-1; TRBD2 matches at 11 bases. With V trimmed by 8 bases and J by 2 bases, 2 bases remained unmatched. CDR3 size: 14 residues. In germline, CDR1 is LNHDA, CDR2 SQIVND (reference sequence). This chain's CDR3 is CASQTSGAYNEQFF. DNA for the CDR3: TGTGCCAGTCAGACTAGCGGGGCCTACAATGAGCAGTTCTTC.

This chain joins TRBV7-9 and TRBJ2-1; D is undetermined. Germline V lookup: CDR1 SEHNR, CDR2 FQNEAQ (reference sequence). The CDR3 is 12 residues long. The germline V and J ends were trimmed by 4 bases and 7 bases, with 8 bases remaining between them. The CDR3 loop is CASSSWLNEQFF. The CDR3 region has the DNA TGTGCCAGCAGCTCGTGGTTGAATGAGCAGTTCTTC. Full variable domain (remainder filled in from reference TRBV7-9 and TRBJ2-1): DTGVSQNPRHKITKRGQNVTFRCDPISEHNRLYWYRQTLGQGPEFLTYFQNEAQLEKSRLLSDRFSAERPKGSFSTLEIQRTEQGDSAMYLCASSSWLNEQFFGPGTRLTVL.

J is TRBJ2-6 and V is TRBV19, with D possibly matching TRBD2 (6 bases). V dropped 3 bases and J dropped 0 bases, with 12 bases sitting between them. The CDR3 loop spans 17 amino acids. CDR1 and CDR2 from the germline V gene are LNHDA and SQIVND (reference sequence). CDR3 sequence (DNA): TGTGCCAGTAGTATTCCGAGGGGAGGCTCTGGGGCCAACGTCCTGACTTTC. Protein: CASSIPRGGSGANVLTF.

V gene TRBV19 combines with J gene TRBJ1-3; no reliable D call. The V gene lost 0 bases and the J gene lost 2 bases, with 11 bases spanning the gap. The germline V gene encodes CDR1 LNHDA and CDR2 SQIVND (reference sequence). The CDR3 has 16 residues. The CDR3 here is CASSIDRTKTGNTIYF. CDR3 in DNA: TGTGCCAGTAGTATAGATAGAACTAAAACTGGAAACACCATATATTTT.

This chain connects TRBV7-9 to TRBJ2-5; 14 bases line up with TRBD2. There are 14 residues in the CDR3. Trimming removed 3 bases from V and 8 bases from J; junction bases left unmatched: 2. Looked up from germline, CDR1 is SEHNR and CDR2 is FQNEAQ (reference sequence). CDR3 residues: CASSLGLAGVTQYF. The CDR3 DNA is TGTGCCAGCAGCTTGGGACTAGCGGGAGTTACCCAGTACTTC.

The V call is TRBV18, the J call TRBJ2-1; D is undetermined. The CDR3 totals 12 residues. Germline CDR1 KGHSH, CDR2 LQKENI. The ends were cut back, 3 bases at V and 8 bases at J, with 8 bases in the middle. CDR3 coding DNA: TGTGCCAGCTCACCCCTAGGCGATGAGCAGTTCTTC. Protein sequence: CASSPLGDEQFF.